Below, 3 T cell receptor beta chains from the same sample are listed, as sequenced in a study of identical twins. TCRdb recomputed calls from the 5' RACE reads with MiXCR, one row per CDR3 protein. Of about 100,000 distinct CDR3 sequences detected, 5.9% appear once; the ten largest clones hold about an eighth. Sample: memory T cells sorted from blood. Source of these receptors: a woman aged 45-65 years in good health.

This clonotype was seen more than once but under ten times. V and J are TRBV30 and TRBJ1-1; 7 bases are a match to TRBD1. This CDR3 spans 13 amino acids. The V gene end was trimmed by 0 bases and the J gene end by 5 bases; junction bases not matched to a gene: 3. The V gene's germline CDR1 is GTSNPN and CDR2 SVGIG (reference sequence). CDR3 residues: CAWSVRGSTEAFF. CDR3 bases: TGTGCCTGGAGTGTCAGGGGGAGTACTGAAGCTTTCTTT. The full variable domain, in which reference TRBV30 and TRBJ1-1 provide the parts outside the CDR3, is SQTIHQWPATLVQPVGSPLSLECTVEGTSNPNLYWYRQAAGRGLQLLFYSVGIGQISSEVPQNLSASRPQDRQFILSSKKLLLSDSGFYLCAWSVRGSTEAFFGQGTRLTVV.

This clonotype was detected many times. This chain uses TRBV9 with TRBJ1-1; the D is unclear. In germline, CDR1 is SGDLS, CDR2 YYNGEE. Trimming took 4 bases from V and 4 from J, leaving 17 bases between them. The CDR3 consists of 15 residues. The CDR3 here is CASSSLSEAITEAFF. For the CDR3, the DNA is TGTGCCAGCAGCTCCCTCTCAGAAGCAATCACTGAAGCTTTCTTT.

This clonotype was counted at least ten times. The genes are TRBV18 and TRBJ1-5; a weak D match, TRBD1 (5 bases). CDR1 and CDR2 from the germline V gene are KGHSH and LQKENI. CDR3 length equals 15 residues. V shed 2 bases and J shed 4 bases, with 12 bases lying between them. The CDR3 loop reads CASSPAGTLNQPQHF. CDR3 bases: TGTGCCAGCTCACCAGCCGGGACTCTAAATCAGCCCCAGCATTTT.